This T cell receptor (beta chain) was captured in a study of post-analysis software for immune sequencing data. Study details: The patients showed relapsing-remitting, secondary progressive and progressive-relapsing multiple sclerosis courses.

The CDR3 sequence is 15 residues long. Germline values: CDR1 DFQATT, CDR2 SNEGSKA (reference sequence). The V end was cut by 0 bases, the J end by 1 base, with 10 bases between. On this clonotype: Its antigen is not identified.

cDNA libraries of TCR beta carried unique molecular identifiers. Each CDR3 protein gets one entry after TCRdb re-called the PCR reads with MiXCR. Of around 710,000 distinct CDR3 sequences listed, around 46% were seen once; the top ten hold approximately 5%. Study-level points and caveats: When patients were compared with controls, about 5 TRBV segments were more frequent, TRBV5-6, TRBV5-1 and TRBV20-1 among them.

Sequenced: blood. The receptor comes from a girl aged 10 to 17 with multiple sclerosis. The rearrangement uses TRBV20-1 and TRBJ2-1; no definite D call. CDR3 residues: CSARDISASYNEQFF. For the CDR3, the DNA is TGCAGTGCTAGAGATATAAGCGCGTCCTACAATGAGCAGTTCTTC.